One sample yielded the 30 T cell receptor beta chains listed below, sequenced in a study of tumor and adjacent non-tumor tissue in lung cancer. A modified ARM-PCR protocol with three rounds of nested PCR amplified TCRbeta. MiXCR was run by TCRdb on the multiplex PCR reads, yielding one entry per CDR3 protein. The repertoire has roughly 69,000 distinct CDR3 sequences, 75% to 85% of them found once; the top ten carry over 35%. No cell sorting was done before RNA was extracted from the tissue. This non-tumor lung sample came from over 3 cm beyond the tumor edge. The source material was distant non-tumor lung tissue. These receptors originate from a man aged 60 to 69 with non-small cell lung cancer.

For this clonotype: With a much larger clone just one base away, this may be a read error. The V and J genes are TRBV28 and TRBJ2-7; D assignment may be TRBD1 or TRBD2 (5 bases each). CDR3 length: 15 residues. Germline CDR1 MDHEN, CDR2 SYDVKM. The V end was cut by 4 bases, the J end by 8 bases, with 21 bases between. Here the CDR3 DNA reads TGTGCCAGCAGTTCCCAAGACACGTCAGGGACCAAGCAGTACTTC. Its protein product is CASSSQDTSGTKQYF.

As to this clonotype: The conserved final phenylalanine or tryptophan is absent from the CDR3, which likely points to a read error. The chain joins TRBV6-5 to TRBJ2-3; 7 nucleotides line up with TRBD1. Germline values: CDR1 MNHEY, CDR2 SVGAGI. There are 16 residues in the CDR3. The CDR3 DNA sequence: TGTGCCAGCAGTTCCCAGACAGGGTCTAGCATAGATACGCAGTATCTT. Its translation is CASSSQTGSSIDTQYL.

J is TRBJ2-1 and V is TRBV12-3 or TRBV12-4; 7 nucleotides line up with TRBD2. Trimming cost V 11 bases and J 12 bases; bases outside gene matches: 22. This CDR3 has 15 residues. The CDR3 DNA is TGTGCCTGTAGTTTCCCTCAGCGGGACCACAGTGGGCAGTTCTTC. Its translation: CACSFPQRDHSGQFF.

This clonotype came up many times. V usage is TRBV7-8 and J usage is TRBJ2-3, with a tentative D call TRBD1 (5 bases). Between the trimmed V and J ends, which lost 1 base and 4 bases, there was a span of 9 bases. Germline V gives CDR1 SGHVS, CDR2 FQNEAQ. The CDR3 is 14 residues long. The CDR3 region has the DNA TGTGCCAGCAGCTTAGGGACACCTGCAGATACGCAGTATTTT. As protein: CASSLGTPADTQYF. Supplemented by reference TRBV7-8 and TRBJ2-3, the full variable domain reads GAGVSQSPRYKVAKRGQDVALRCDPISGHVSLFWYQQALGQGPEFLTYFQNEAQLDKSGLPSDRFFAERPEGSVSTLKIQRTQQEDSAVYLCASSLGTPADTQYFGPGTRLTVL.

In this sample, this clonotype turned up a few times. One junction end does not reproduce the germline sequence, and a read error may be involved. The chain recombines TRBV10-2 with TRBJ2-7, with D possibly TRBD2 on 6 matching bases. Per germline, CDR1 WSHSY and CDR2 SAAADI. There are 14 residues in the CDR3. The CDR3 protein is CASSNGGNPYERYF. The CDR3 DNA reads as TGCGCCAGCAGTAACGGAGGGAACCCCTACGAGCGGTACTTC.

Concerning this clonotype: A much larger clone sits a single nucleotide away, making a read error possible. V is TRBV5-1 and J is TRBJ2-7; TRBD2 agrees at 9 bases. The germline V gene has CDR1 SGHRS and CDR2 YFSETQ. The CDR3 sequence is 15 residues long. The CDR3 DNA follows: TGCGCCAACAGCTACAAGACTAGCGGAACCTACGAGCAGTACTTC. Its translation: CANSYKTSGTYEQYF.

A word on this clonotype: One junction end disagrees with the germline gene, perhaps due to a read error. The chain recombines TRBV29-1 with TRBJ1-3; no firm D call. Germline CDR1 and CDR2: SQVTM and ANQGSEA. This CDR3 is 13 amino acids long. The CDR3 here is CRVEEWLGNTIYF. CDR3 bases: TGCAGGGTTGAAGAATGGCTGGGAAACACCATATATTTT.

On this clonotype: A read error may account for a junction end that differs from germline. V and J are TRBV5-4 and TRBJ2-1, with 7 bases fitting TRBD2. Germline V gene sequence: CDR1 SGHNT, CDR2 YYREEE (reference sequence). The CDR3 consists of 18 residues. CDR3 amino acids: CTSCLEVGRDYQTNEQFF. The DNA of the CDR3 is TGTACCAGCTGCTTGGAGGTGGGCCGGGACTATCAAACTAATGAGCAGTTCTTC.

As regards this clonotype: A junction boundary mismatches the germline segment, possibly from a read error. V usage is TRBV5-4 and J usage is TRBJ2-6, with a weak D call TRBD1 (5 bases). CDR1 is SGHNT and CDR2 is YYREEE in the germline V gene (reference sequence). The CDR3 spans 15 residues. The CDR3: CATSLVRSGANVLTF. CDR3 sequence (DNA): TGTGCCACCAGCCTGGTTCGCTCTGGGGCCAATGTCCTGACTTTC.

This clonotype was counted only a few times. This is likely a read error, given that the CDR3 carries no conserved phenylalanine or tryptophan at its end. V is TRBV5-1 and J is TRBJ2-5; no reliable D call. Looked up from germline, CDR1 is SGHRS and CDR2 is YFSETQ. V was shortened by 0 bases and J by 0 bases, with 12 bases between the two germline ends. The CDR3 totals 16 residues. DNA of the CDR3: TGCGCCAGCAGCTTGGGACCGGCATGGGACCAAGAGACCCAGTACTAC. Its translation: CASSLGPAWDQETQYY.

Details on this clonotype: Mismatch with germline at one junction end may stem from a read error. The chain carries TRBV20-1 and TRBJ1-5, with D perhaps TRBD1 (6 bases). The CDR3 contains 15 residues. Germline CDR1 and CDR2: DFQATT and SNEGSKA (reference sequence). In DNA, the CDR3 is TGCAGTACTAGAGGCCAGGACAGACCTAATCAGCCCCAGCATTTT. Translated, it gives CSTRGQDRPNQPQHF.

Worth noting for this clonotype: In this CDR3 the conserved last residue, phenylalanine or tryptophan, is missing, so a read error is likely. CDR3 nucleotides: TGCGCCAGCAGCTTGTATCCCAGTGAGAGAGGCCCAAATCAAGAGACCCAGTACTCC. This sequence encodes CASSLYPSERGPNQETQYS. The chain recombines TRBV5-1 with TRBJ2-5; D not resolved. The CDR3 is 19 residues long. Germline CDR1 SGHRS, CDR2 YFSETQ. V was clipped by 1 base and J by 2 bases, with 24 bases between them.

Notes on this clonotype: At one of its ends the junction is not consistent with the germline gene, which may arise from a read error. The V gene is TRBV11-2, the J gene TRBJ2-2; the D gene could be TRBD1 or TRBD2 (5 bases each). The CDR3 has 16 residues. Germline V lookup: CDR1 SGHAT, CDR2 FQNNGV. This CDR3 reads CASSLYRQPNTRELFF. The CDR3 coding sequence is TGTGCCAGCAGCTTATATAGACAGCCGAACACCAGGGAGTTGTTTTTT.

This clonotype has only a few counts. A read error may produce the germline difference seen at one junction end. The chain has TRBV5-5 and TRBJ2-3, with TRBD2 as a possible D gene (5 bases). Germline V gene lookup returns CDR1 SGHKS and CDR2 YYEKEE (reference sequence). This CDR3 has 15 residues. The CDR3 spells CAGSRWGERPDMQYF. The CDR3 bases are TGTGCCGGCAGCCGGTGGGGAGAGCGGCCTGATATGCAGTATTTT.

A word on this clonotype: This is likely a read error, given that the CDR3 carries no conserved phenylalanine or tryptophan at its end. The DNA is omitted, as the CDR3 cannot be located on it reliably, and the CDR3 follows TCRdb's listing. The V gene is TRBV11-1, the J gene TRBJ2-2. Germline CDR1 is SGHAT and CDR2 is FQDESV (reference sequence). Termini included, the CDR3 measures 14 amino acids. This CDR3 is CASSYISGTGQLFY.

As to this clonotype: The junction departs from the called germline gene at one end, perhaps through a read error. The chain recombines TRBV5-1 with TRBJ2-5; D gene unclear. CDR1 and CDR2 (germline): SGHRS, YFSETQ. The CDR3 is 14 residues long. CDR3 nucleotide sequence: TGCACCAGCAGCTCGCTTGTGATCCAAGAGACCCAGTACTTC. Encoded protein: CTSSSLVIQETQYF.

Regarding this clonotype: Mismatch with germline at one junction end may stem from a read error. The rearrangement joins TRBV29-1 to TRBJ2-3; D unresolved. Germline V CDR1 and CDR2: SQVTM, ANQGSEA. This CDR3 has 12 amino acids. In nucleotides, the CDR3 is TGCAGCATAGGGTTTGGCGCAGATGCGCAGTATTTT. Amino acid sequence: CSIGFGADAQYF.

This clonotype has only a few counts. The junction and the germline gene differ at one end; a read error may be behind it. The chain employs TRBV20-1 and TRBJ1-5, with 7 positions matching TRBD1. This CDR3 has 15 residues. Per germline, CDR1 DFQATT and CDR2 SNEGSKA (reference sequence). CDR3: CSARRFDRVNKPQHF. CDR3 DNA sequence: TGCAGTGCTAGGCGTTTTGACAGGGTCAATAAGCCCCAGCATTTT.

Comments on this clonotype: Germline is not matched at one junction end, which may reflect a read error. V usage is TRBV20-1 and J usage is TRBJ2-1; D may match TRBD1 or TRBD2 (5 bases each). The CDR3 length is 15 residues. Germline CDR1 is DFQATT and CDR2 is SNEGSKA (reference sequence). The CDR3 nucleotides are TGCAGTGCTAGAGAGGGGGAGCCGTTTTACAATGAGCCGTTCTTC. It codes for CSAREGEPFYNEPFF.

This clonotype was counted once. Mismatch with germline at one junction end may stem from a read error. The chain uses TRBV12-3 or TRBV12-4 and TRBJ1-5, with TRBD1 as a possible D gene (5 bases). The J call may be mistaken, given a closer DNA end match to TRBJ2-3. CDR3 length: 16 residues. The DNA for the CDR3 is TGTGACAGCAGCCCGTCGGACAAATATAGCAATCAGCCCCAGTATTTT. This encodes CDSSPSDKYSNQPQYF.

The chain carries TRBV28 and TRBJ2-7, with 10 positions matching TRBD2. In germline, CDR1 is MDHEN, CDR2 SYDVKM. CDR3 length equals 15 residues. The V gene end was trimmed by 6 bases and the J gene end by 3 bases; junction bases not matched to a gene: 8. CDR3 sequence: CASSEPTSGDYEQYF. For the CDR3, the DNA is TGTGCCAGCAGCGAACCCACTAGCGGGGACTACGAGCAGTACTTC.

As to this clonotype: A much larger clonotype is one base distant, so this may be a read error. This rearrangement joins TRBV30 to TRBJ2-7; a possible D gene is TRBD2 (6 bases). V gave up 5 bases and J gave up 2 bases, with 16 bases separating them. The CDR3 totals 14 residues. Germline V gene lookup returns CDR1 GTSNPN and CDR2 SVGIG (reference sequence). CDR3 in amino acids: CAWGGEGVPYEQYF. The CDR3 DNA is TGTGCCTGGGGAGGGGAAGGGGTACCCTACGAGCAGTACTTC.

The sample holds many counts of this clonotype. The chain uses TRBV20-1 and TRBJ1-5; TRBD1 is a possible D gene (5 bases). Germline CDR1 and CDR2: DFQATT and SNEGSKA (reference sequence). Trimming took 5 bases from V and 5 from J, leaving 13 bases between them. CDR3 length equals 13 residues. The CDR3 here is CSAPQGRDQPQHF. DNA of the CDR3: TGCAGTGCTCCCCAAGGCAGGGATCAGCCCCAGCATTTT.

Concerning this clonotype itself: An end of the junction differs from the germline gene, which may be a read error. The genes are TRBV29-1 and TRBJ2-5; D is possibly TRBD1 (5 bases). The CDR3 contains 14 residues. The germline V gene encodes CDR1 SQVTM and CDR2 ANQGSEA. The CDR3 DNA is TGCAGCGTTGAAGACAGGGCATACCAAGAGACCAAGTACTTC. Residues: CSVEDRAYQETKYF.

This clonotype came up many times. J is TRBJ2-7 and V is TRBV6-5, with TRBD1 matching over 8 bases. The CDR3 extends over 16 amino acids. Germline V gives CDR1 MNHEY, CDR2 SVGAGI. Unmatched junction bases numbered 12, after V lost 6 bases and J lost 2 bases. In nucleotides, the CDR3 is TGTGCCAGCAGATCACTCAACCGGGACAGGACCTACGAGCAGTACTTC. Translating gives CASRSLNRDRTYEQYF.

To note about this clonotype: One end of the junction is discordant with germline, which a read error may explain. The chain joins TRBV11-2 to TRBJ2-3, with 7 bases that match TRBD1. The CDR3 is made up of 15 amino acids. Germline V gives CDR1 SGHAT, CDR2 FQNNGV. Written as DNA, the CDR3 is TGTGCCGGCAGCCATGACAGGGCTAGCACAGATACGCAGTATTTT. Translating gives CAGSHDRASTDTQYF.

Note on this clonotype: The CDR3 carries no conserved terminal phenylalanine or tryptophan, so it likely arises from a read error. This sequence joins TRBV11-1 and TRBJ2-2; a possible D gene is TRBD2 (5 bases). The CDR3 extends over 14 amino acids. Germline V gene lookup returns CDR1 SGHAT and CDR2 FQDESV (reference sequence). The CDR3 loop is CTSSYTSGTVKLFY. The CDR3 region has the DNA TGTACCAGCAGCTATACTAGTGGCACCGTGAAGCTGTTTTAT.

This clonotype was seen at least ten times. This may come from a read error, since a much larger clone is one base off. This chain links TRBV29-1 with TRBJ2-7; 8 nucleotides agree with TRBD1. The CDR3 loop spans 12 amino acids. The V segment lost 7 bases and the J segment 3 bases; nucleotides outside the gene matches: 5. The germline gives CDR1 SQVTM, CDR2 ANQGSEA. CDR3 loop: CSAGQGSYEQYF. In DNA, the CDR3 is TGCAGCGCCGGACAGGGTAGCTACGAGCAGTACTTC.

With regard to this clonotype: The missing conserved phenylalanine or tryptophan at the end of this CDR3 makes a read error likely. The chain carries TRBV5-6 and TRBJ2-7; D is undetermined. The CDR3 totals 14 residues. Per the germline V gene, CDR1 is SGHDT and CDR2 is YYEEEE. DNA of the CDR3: TGTGCTAGCAGCTTTGGAACAGACTCCTACGAGCAGTACTAC. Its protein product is CASSFGTDSYEQYY.

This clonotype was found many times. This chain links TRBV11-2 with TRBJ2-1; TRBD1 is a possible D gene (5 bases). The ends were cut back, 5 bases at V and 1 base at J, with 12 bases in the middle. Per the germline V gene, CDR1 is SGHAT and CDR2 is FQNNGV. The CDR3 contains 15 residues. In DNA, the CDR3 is TGTGCCAGCAGCGGTGGGGCCGTTTCCTACAATGAGCAGTTCTTC. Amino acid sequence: CASSGGAVSYNEQFF.